What follows are 26 T cell receptor beta chains derived from one specimen sequenced in a study of T cell changes during pregnancy in multiple sclerosis. Only in-frame clones appear in the TCRdb table, and some are missing; sequencing was by immunoSEQ multiplex PCR. Among over 35,000 clones listed, roughly 91% were seen once. The sequencing used CD4+ T cells from peripheral blood mononuclear cells, collected in the second trimester of pregnancy. These receptors were collected from a female donor in good health, enrolled as a control in a pregnancy study.

The chain carries TRBV12-5 and TRBJ2-3, with D possibly being TRBD2 (5 bases). V was trimmed by 1 base and J by 1 base, leaving 6 bases between them. Germline V gene data show CDR1 as LGHNT and CDR2 as FRNRAP. This CDR3 is 14 amino acids long. The CDR3 sequence is CASGLAGGTDTQYF. The DNA for the CDR3 is TGTGCTAGTGGTTTGGCCGGGGGCACAGATACGCAGTATTTT.

The chain links TRBV28 to TRBJ2-5, with 12 bases fitting TRBD2. The trim removed 6 bases at V and 2 bases at J, leaving 7 bases unmatched. The germline CDR1 and CDR2 sequences are MDHEN and SYDVKM. The CDR3 contains 16 residues. The CDR3 loop is CASRLSSGGGQETQYF. CDR3 in DNA: TGTGCCAGCAGGCTGTCTAGCGGGGGGGGACAAGAGACCCAGTACTTC.

The chain has TRBV18 and TRBJ2-3; 11 bases are shared with TRBD2. Germline-derived CDR1 and CDR2 are KGHSH and LQKENI. CDR3 size: 18 residues. Trimming took 3 bases from V and 2 from J; bases not matched to a gene: 10. For the CDR3, the DNA is TGTGCCAGCTCACCGGGGACTAGCGGAGCCTCCTTCACAGATACGCAGTATTTT. Translation gives CASSPGTSGASFTDTQYF.

This sequence joins TRBV19 and TRBJ2-1; D uncertain. Trimming stripped 0 bases from V and 0 bases from J, with 6 bases between. The CDR3 totals 15 residues. CDR1 and CDR2 (germline): LNHDA, SQIVND (reference sequence). The CDR3 here is CASSIDRSSYNEQFF. The DNA for the CDR3 is TGTGCCAGTAGTATAGACAGAAGCTCCTACAATGAGCAGTTCTTC. The full variable domain, in which reference TRBV19 and TRBJ2-1 provide the parts outside the CDR3, is DGGITQSPKYLFRKEGQNVTLSCEQNLNHDAMYWYRQDPGQGLRLIYYSQIVNDFQKGDIAEGYSVSREKKESFPLTVTSAQKNPTAFYLCASSIDRSSYNEQFFGPGTRLTVL.

The table lists this clone with a few counts. The chain carries TRBV19 and TRBJ1-1; TRBD1 matches at 9 bases. V lost 7 bases and J lost 0; bases outside the gene matches: 3. The germline gives CDR1 LNHDA, CDR2 SQIVND (reference sequence). This CDR3 is built from 14 residues. CDR3 sequence reads: CASIGTGLNTEAFF. The CDR3 region has the DNA TGTGCCAGTATTGGGACAGGGCTGAACACTGAAGCTTTCTTT.

CDR3 DNA: TGTGCCAGCAGCCAGGGTGGGCAAAGAAATGAAAAACTGTTTTTT. Translating gives CASSQGGQRNEKLFF. The chain combines TRBV7-2 with TRBJ1-4; D is possibly TRBD1 (5 bases). The CDR3 is 15 amino acids. CDR1 SGHTA and CDR2 FQGNSA come from the germline V gene. V gave up 5 bases and J gave up 5 bases, with 15 bases separating them. Full variable domain (remainder filled in from reference TRBV7-2 and TRBJ1-4): GAGVSQSPSNKVTEKGKDVELRCDPISGHTALYWYRQSLGQGLEFLIYFQGNSAPDKSGLPSDRFSAERTGGSVSTLTIQRTQQEDSAVYLCASSQGGQRNEKLFFGSGTQLSVL.

In this sample, this clone turned up a few times. V and J are TRBV9 and TRBJ1-2; D unresolved. Looked up from germline, CDR1 is SGDLS and CDR2 is YYNGEE. Trimming cost V 4 bases and J 3 bases, with 10 bases left between them. The CDR3 extends over 13 amino acids. CDR3 protein: CASSPGEYYGYTF. For the CDR3, the DNA is TGTGCCAGCAGCCCTGGGGAGTACTATGGCTACACCTTC.

In regard to this clone: This specimen includes other DNA sequences encoding the same CDR3. The chain employs TRBV6-1 and TRBJ1-5; 8 bases are a match to TRBD1. The V segment lost 6 bases and the J segment 4 bases; nucleotides outside the gene matches: 5. The CDR3 runs to 14 residues. From germline, CDR1 is MNHNS and CDR2 SASEGT. The CDR3, as DNA: TGTGCCAGCAGAGGGACAGGAGGTAATCAGCCCCAGCATTTT. Translated: CASRGTGGNQPQHF.

The chain carries TRBV6-4 and TRBJ2-1; D unclear. The CDR3 extends over 16 amino acids. V was pared by 0 bases and J by 4 bases, with 13 bases between. Germline assignment: CDR1 MRHNA and CDR2 SNTAGT. CDR3 region: CASSDSIRFSYNEQFF. In DNA, the CDR3 is TGTGCCAGCAGTGACTCGATTCGCTTTAGTTACAATGAGCAGTTCTTC.

Only a few counts were recorded for this clone. This rearrangement joins TRBV11-2 to TRBJ2-2; 7 bases line up with TRBD2. Looked up from germline, CDR1 is SGHAT and CDR2 is FQNNGV. The ends lost 0 bases at V and 5 bases at J; junction bases unmatched: 3. This CDR3 has 15 amino acids. The CDR3 reads CASSLEPSGTGELFF. Here the CDR3 DNA reads TGTGCCAGCAGCTTAGAACCTAGCGGTACCGGGGAGCTGTTTTTT.

The CDR3, as DNA: TGTGCCAGCAGCTTTTCGGCTAGCCATCGGGTCGAGACCCAGTACTTC. Translating gives CASSFSASHRVETQYF. The chain couples TRBV7-9 to TRBJ2-5; possibly TRBD2 for D (5 bases). In germline, CDR1 is SEHNR, CDR2 FQNEAQ (reference sequence). Trimming took off 3 bases at V and 5 bases at J, with 19 bases between the two ends. This CDR3 has 16 residues.

The rearrangement links TRBV9 to TRBJ2-1; 8 bases line up with TRBD2. This CDR3 has 17 residues. CDR1 SGDLS and CDR2 YYNGEE come from the germline V gene. Trimming removed 0 bases from V and 7 bases from J; junction bases left unmatched: 12. The CDR3 coding sequence is TGTGCCAGCAGCGTAGTAGGTTCGGGAGGGCATCCAAATGAGCAGTTCTTC. This translates into CASSVVGSGGHPNEQFF.

The chain joins TRBV7-9 to TRBJ2-7; 9 positions match TRBD2. Germline CDR1 reads SEHNR; CDR2 reads FQNEAQ (reference sequence). CDR3 size: 14 residues. J was trimmed by 5 bases and V by 6 bases; bases with no gene match: 8. The CDR3 protein is CASRSRLAGDEQYF. As DNA, the CDR3 is TGTGCCAGCAGGAGTCGTTTAGCGGGAGACGAGCAGTACTTC.

CDR3 sequence (DNA): TGCGCCAGCAGCGCGGGGACTAGCGGGGGCACAGATACGCAGTATTTT. The encoded protein is CASSAGTSGGTDTQYF. This chain connects TRBV5-1 to TRBJ2-3; 13 positions match TRBD2. This CDR3 comprises 16 residues. CDR1 and CDR2 from the germline V gene are SGHRS and YFSETQ. V was pared by 4 bases and J by 1 base, with 3 bases of the junction left unmatched.

The chain carries TRBV6-1 and TRBJ1-5; 8 positions agree with TRBD1. The V segment lost 10 bases and the J segment 2 bases; nucleotides outside the gene matches: 4. Germline values: CDR1 MNHNS, CDR2 SASEGT. The CDR3 sequence is 13 residues long. The CDR3 spells CATLGQGNQPQHF. The CDR3 region has the DNA TGTGCCACCCTGGGACAGGGCAATCAGCCCCAGCATTTT.

The chain links TRBV10-3 to TRBJ1-2; TRBD1 agrees at 8 bases. Germline V CDR1 and CDR2: ENHRY, SYGVKD. There are 13 residues in the CDR3. With V trimmed by 5 bases and J by 5 bases, 4 bases remained unmatched. Here the CDR3 DNA reads TGTGCCATCAGTCTTGACAGGGGTTATGGCTACACCTTC. As protein: CAISLDRGYGYTF.

V and J are TRBV18 and TRBJ2-1; perhaps TRBD2 as D (6 bases). CDR1 KGHSH and CDR2 LQKENI come from the germline V gene. Trimming cost V 6 bases and J 2 bases, with 8 bases left between them. The CDR3 totals 13 residues. CDR3 region: CASSGLPYNEQFF. The CDR3 nucleotides are TGTGCCAGCTCGGGACTGCCCTACAATGAGCAGTTCTTC.

The chain links TRBV2 to TRBJ1-1, with 8 positions matching TRBD1. This CDR3 spans 15 amino acids. Germline loops: CDR1 SNHLY, CDR2 FYNNEI. V was clipped by 5 bases and J by 1 base; unmatched bases: 6. CDR3 DNA sequence: TGTGCCAGCAGTCAACGACAGGGGAGGAACACTGAAGCTTTCTTT. Its protein is CASSQRQGRNTEAFF.

This chain connects TRBV6-5 to TRBJ2-7; 7 positions match TRBD1. CDR1 is MNHEY and CDR2 is SVGAGI in the germline V gene. This CDR3 spans 15 amino acids. V lost 4 bases, J lost 4 bases, and 10 bases stayed unmatched. CDR3 sequence: CASSSKRTGSYEQYF. The CDR3 coding sequence is TGTGCCAGCAGTTCAAAACGGACAGGATCGTACGAGCAGTACTTC.

The chain couples TRBV2 to TRBJ2-7; D might be TRBD2 (6 bases). The germline V gene has CDR1 SNHLY and CDR2 FYNNEI. V dropped 0 bases and J dropped 6 bases, with 12 bases sitting between them. The CDR3 covers 14 residues. CDR3 nucleotide sequence: TGTGCCAGCAGTGAAGCGCTAGCGCGGGGCGAGCAGTACTTC. Translation gives CASSEALARGEQYF. The full variable domain, rest sourced from reference TRBV2 and TRBJ2-7, is EPEVTQTPSHQVTQMGQEVILRCVPISNHLYFYWYRQILGQKVEFLVSFYNNEISEKSEIFDDQFSVERPDGSNFTLKIRSTKLEDSAMYFCASSEALARGEQYFGPGTRLTVT.

CDR3 in amino acids: CASSIAGGPADTQYF. The CDR3 nucleotides read TGTGCCAGTAGTATAGCGGGGGGGCCCGCAGATACGCAGTATTTT. The chain employs TRBV19 and TRBJ2-3; 8 nucleotides line up with TRBD2. With 1 base clipped from V and 4 bases from J, the junction kept 4 bases outside the gene matches. Germline V gives CDR1 LNHDA, CDR2 SQIVND (reference sequence). The CDR3 consists of 15 residues.

V is TRBV5-6 and J is TRBJ2-7; tentatively, D is TRBD1 (5 bases). Germline V gene data show CDR1 as SGHDT and CDR2 as YYEEEE. This CDR3 comprises 12 residues. V lost 4 bases and J lost 6, with 11 bases in between. CDR3 loop: CASSRGVPEQYF. CDR3 DNA sequence: TGTGCCAGCAGCAGGGGTGTTCCCGAGCAGTACTTC. Complete variable domain (other parts from reference TRBV5-6 and TRBJ2-7): DAGVTQSPTHLIKTRGQQVTLRCSPKSGHDTVSWYQQALGQGPQFIFQYYEEEERQRGNFPDRFSGHQFPNYSSELNVNALLLGDSALYLCASSRGVPEQYFGPGTRLTVT.

This clone was recorded once. This sequence joins TRBV4-2 and TRBJ2-7, with 11 positions matching TRBD2. The junction had 2 bases not matched to a gene; V was cut back by 0 bases and J by 1 base. This CDR3 is 16 amino acids long. From germline, CDR1 is LGHNA and CDR2 YNFKEQ. CDR3 sequence reads: CASSQEGTSGSYEQYF. As DNA, the CDR3 is TGTGCCAGCAGCCAAGAGGGGACTAGCGGTTCCTACGAGCAGTACTTC.

This clone has only one observation. The rearrangement uses TRBV11-2 and TRBJ2-7; TRBD1 is a possible D gene (6 bases). The V gene lost 5 bases and the J gene lost 2 bases, with 19 bases spanning the gap. CDR3 length equals 16 residues. From germline, CDR1 is SGHAT and CDR2 FQNNGV. CDR3 DNA: TGTGCCAGCAGCCCCCGAACATACAGGGAAGCCTACGAGCAGTACTTC. Protein product: CASSPRTYREAYEQYF. Full variable domain (rest looked up from reference TRBV11-2 and TRBJ2-7): EAGVAQSPRYKIIEKRQSVAFWCNPISGHATLYWYQQILGQGPKLLIQFQNNGVVDDSQLPKDRFSAERLKGVDSTLKIQPAKLEDSAVYLCASSPRTYREAYEQYFGPGTRLTVT.

The chain recombines TRBV7-9 with TRBJ1-6; 10 bases align to TRBD1. The V gene end was trimmed by 8 bases and the J gene end by 9 bases; junction bases not matched to a gene: 4. The germline V gene encodes CDR1 SEHNR and CDR2 FQNEAQ (reference sequence). The CDR3 extends over 13 amino acids. CDR3 sequence (DNA): TGTGCCAGCCGACGGACAGGGGGTTCACCCCTCCACTTT. Translating it yields CASRRTGGSPLHF.

This chain connects TRBV7-9 to TRBJ1-2; tentatively, D is TRBD1 (5 bases). V was pared by 1 base and J by 6 bases, with 9 bases between. There are 13 residues in the CDR3. Germline CDR1 SEHNR, CDR2 FQNEAQ (reference sequence). CDR3 loop: CASSLGQPHGYTF. The CDR3 nucleotides are TGTGCCAGCAGCTTAGGACAGCCCCATGGCTACACCTTC.